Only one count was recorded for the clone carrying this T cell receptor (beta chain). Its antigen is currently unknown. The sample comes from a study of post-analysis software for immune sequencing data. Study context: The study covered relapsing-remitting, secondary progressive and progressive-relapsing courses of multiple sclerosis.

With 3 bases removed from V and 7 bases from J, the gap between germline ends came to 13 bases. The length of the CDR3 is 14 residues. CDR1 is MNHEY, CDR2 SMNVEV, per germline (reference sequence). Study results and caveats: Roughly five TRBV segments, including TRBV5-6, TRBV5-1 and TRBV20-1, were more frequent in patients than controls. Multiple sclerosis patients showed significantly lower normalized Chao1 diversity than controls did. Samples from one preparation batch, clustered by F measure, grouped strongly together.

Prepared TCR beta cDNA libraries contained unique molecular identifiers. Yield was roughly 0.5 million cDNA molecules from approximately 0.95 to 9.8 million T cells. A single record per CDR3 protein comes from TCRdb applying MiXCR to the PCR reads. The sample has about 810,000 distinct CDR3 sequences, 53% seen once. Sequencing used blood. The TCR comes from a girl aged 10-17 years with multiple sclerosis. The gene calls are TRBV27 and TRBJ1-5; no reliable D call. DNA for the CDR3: TGTGCCAGCAGTTTTAATCACTTGAGGCAGCCCCAGCATTTT. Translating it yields CASSFNHLRQPQHF.